The TCR beta chain described here comes from a study of T-cell memory formation after mild COVID-19. General study points: Contracting CD4+ clones lay largely in CM and EM, with CD8+ ones residing in EMRA. Cross-reactive memory apparently joined, as some responding clones appeared in pre-infection memory.

Note on this clonotype: What it binds is unknown.

Per the germline V gene, CDR1 is SGHTA and CDR2 is FQGNSA. This CDR3 is 17 amino acids long. J was trimmed by 5 bases and V by 5 bases; bases with no gene match: 9. A 5'RACE reaction primed in the constant segment made cDNA libraries of TCR alpha and TCR beta, and these carried sample barcodes and UMIs. Each CDR3 protein gets one entry after TCRdb re-called the 5' RACE reads with MiXCR. The table shows some 150,000 distinct CDR3 sequences, with about 6.1% occurring only once. What was sequenced was PBMCs or a T cell subset sorted from them (not recorded which). The chain carries TRBV7-2 and TRBJ2-2, with TRBD1 matching 12 bases. The sequence derives from an adult woman who had mild COVID-19 (a few samples of this study predate the infection). Cell type and time point are not known. The chain's CDR3 is CASSLGGTGGRTGELFF. Written as DNA, the CDR3 is TGTGCCAGCAGCCTAGGAGGGACAGGGGGCAGGACCGGGGAGCTGTTTTTT.